The source of this T cell receptor (beta chain) is a study of T cell repertoires in cytomegalovirus infection. The study's findings and limits: Cumulative public TCR beta family frequency identified CMV carriers with the relevant HLA.

Trimming at V came to 7 bases and at J to 4 bases, leaving 7 bases not matched to a gene. CDR1 and CDR2 (germline): LNHDA, SQIVND (reference sequence). This CDR3 region has 15 residues. TCRdb called the reads again in MiXCR, with one record for every CDR3 protein. This sample has approximately 590,000 distinct CDR3 sequences, with approximately 40% found just once. Note on this clonotype: Its antigen is unknown.

The sequence came from a human donor in good health (CMV status not recorded). Some clones in this sample may be carry-over from other donors' samples. The sequencing here drew on cultured PBMCs, taken from culture after CMV antigen stimulation. The genes are TRBV19 and TRBJ1-5; 10 bases are shared with TRBD1. The CDR3 region has the DNA TGTGCCAGTATCAGGACAGGGGGTGGGAATCAGCCCCAGCATTTT. Protein: CASIRTGGGNQPQHF.